A selection of T cell receptor beta chains follows, all from one sample in a study of T-cell reconstitution after alpha-beta-depleted transplantation in children. TCRdb recomputed calls from the PCR reads with MiXCR, one row per CDR3 protein. The sample has 60,000 to 85,000 distinct CDR3 sequences; around 18% are singletons. Source: PBMCs, mostly from graft donor cells, taken 360 days after TCRalphabeta/CD19-depleted stem cell transplant. These receptor sequences come from a male patient between 2 and 9 years old who had a stem cell transplant for acute lymphoblastic leukemia, so the T cells may come from the graft donor. Both conserved end residues are part of each CDR3. D genes are given only for firm matches. Part of the rows lack a size; the others show once, few, many or a class for expanded clones.

d_gene,j_gene,abundance,v_gene,CDR3aa,CDR3nt
TRBD2,TRBJ2-3,NA,TRBV2,CASSESLIAGVGTDTQYF,TGTGCCAGCAGTGAAAGTTTGATAGCGGGAGTCGGCACAGATACGCAGTATTTT
TRBD2,TRBJ2-7,few,TRBV6-1,CASNRLAGGYEQYF,TGTGCCAGCAACCGACTAGCGGGAGGCTACGAGCAGTACTTC
NA,TRBJ2-7,few,TRBV19,CASSSVEGGSYEQYF,TGTGCCAGTAGTTCTGTAGAGGGGGGCTCCTACGAGCAGTACTTC
TRBD1,TRBJ1-5,few,TRBV5-6,CASSLGQGLNQPQHF,TGTGCCAGCAGCTTGGGACAGGGGTTGAATCAGCCCCAGCATTTT
NA,TRBJ2-3,NA,TRBV5-1,CASSAGQNTDTQYF,TGCGCCAGCAGCGCGGGACAGAACACAGATACGCAGTATTTT
TRBD1,TRBJ2-7,NA,TRBV12-3/TRBV12-4,CASTSQGALDEQYF,TGTGCCAGCACCTCACAGGGGGCGTTAGACGAGCAGTACTTC
NA,TRBJ1-3,few,TRBV15,CATSSLHSYPGNTIYF,TGTGCCACCAGCAGTCTCCACAGCTACCCTGGAAACACCATATATTTT
NA,TRBJ2-5,many,TRBV7-8,CASSLGLGRSRGETQYF,TGTGCCAGCAGCTTAGGTTTGGGTCGGTCCAGGGGAGAGACCCAGTACTTC
NA,TRBJ1-2,NA,TRBV28,CASSFQRTNYGYTF,TGTGCCAGCAGTTTTCAACGAACTAACTATGGCTACACCTTC
NA,TRBJ2-1,few,TRBV10-3,CAINRRAGDNEQFF,TGTGCCATCAACCGGAGGGCTGGGGACAATGAGCAGTTCTTC
TRBD2,TRBJ2-2,NA,TRBV5-1,CASSRRTGTSGNTGELFF,TGCGCCAGCAGCCGCCGGACTGGGACTAGCGGGAACACCGGGGAGCTGTTTTTT
TRBD2,TRBJ2-3,NA,TRBV13,CASSGPGLAELRGTDTQYF,TGTGCCAGCAGCGGACCGGGACTAGCGGAGTTACGTGGCACAGATACGCAGTATTTT
NA,TRBJ2-1,NA,TRBV12-3/TRBV12-4,CASKRETYNEQFF,TGTGCCAGCAAGAGGGAGACCTACAATGAGCAGTTCTTC
NA,TRBJ2-5,few,TRBV29-1,CSTRAWEETQYF,TGCAGCACCCGGGCGTGGGAAGAGACCCAGTACTTC
NA,TRBJ1-2,NA,TRBV5-1,CASSLALRGYGYTF,TGCGCCAGCAGCTTGGCCTTACGAGGATATGGCTACACCTTC
NA,TRBJ2-1,many,TRBV7-6,CASSLGSGPYNEQFF,TGTGCCAGCAGCTTAGGGAGCGGTCCCTACAATGAGCAGTTCTTC
TRBD1,TRBJ1-1,NA,TRBV29-1,CSVVSRGGLRTEAFF,TGCAGCGTTGTGTCCAGGGGGGGGCTGAGGACTGAAGCTTTCTTT
TRBD2,TRBJ2-1,NA,TRBV5-1,CASSHRLAGANEQFF,TGCGCCAGCAGCCACCGACTAGCGGGAGCGAATGAGCAGTTCTTC
NA,TRBJ2-7,few,TRBV12-3/TRBV12-4,CASSPRRWEQYF,TGTGCCAGCAGCCCAAGGAGGTGGGAGCAGTACTTC
NA,TRBJ2-1,few,TRBV5-5,CASSPIPSSYNEQFF,TGTGCCAGCAGCCCTATTCCCAGCTCCTACAATGAGCAGTTCTTC
NA,TRBJ2-2,NA,TRBV15,CATSPFRAENTGELFF,TGTGCCACCAGCCCCTTTAGGGCGGAGAACACCGGGGAGCTGTTTTTT
NA,TRBJ2-2,once,TRBV6-1,CASTHWGDRNTGELFF,TGTGCCAGCACCCACTGGGGTGACCGAAACACCGGGGAGCTGTTTTTT
NA,TRBJ2-5,NA,TRBV12-3/TRBV12-4,CASSSHGNTQETQYF,TGTGCCAGCAGTTCCCACGGGAACACACAAGAGACCCAGTACTTC
NA,TRBJ2-7,few,TRBV29-1,CSVGGGAYEQYF,TGCAGCGTTGGCGGCGGTGCCTACGAGCAGTACTTC
NA,TRBJ2-7,NA,TRBV6-1,CASRGRRGSEQYF,TGTGCCAGCAGGGGGCGCAGGGGATCCGAGCAGTACTTC
TRBD1,TRBJ2-2,NA,TRBV4-1,CASSPETGVRSTGELFF,TGCGCCAGCAGCCCAGAGACAGGGGTTCGTTCTACCGGGGAGCTGTTTTTT
NA,TRBJ2-5,few,TRBV4-1,CASSQGAQKAPAETQYF,TGCGCCAGCAGCCAAGGAGCCCAAAAGGCCCCCGCAGAGACCCAGTACTTC
NA,TRBJ2-6,NA,TRBV5-1,CASSETSGANVLTF,TGCGCCAGCTCAGAGACCTCTGGGGCCAACGTCCTGACTTTC
NA,TRBJ2-7,many,TRBV10-3,CAISESGSKQYF,TGTGCCATCAGTGAGTCGGGAAGTAAGCAGTACTTC
NA,TRBJ1-6,many,TRBV5-1,CASSMDRGISPLHF,TGCGCCAGCAGCATGGACCGAGGGATTTCACCCCTCCACTTT
NA,TRBJ2-7,NA,TRBV4-1,CASSQDALLRGRGYEQYF,TGCGCCAGCAGCCAAGATGCCCTACTACGAGGGAGAGGGTACGAGCAGTACTTC
NA,TRBJ2-1,many,TRBV20-1,CSALGGGRDPYNEQFF,TGCAGTGCCTTGGGAGGGGGTCGGGATCCCTACAATGAGCAGTTCTTC
TRBD2,TRBJ2-2,NA,TRBV6-5,CASSYRPGGWTGELFF,TGTGCCAGCAGTTACAGACCGGGAGGATGGACCGGGGAGCTGTTTTTT
TRBD1,TRBJ1-2,NA,TRBV11-3,CASSSHGTGDYGYTF,TGTGCCAGCAGCTCGCACGGGACAGGGGACTATGGCTACACCTTC
NA,TRBJ2-5,NA,TRBV5-1,CASSFPGHQETQYF,TGCGCCAGCAGCTTTCCAGGCCACCAAGAGACCCAGTACTTC
NA,TRBJ2-1,many,TRBV6-5,CASSRGTAKNEQFF,TGTGCCAGCAGCCGCGGGACTGCTAAAAATGAGCAGTTCTTC
NA,TRBJ2-1,NA,TRBV20-1,CSAKRARGYNEQFF,TGCAGTGCCAAGAGGGCGAGAGGCTACAATGAGCAGTTCTTC
TRBD2,TRBJ2-5,NA,TRBV12-3/TRBV12-4,CASTSGLAGGPSETQYF,TGTGCCAGCACCTCCGGACTAGCGGGAGGGCCGTCAGAGACCCAGTACTTC
NA,TRBJ2-7,NA,TRBV3-1,CASSRTLAGQARREQYF,TGTGCCAGCAGCCGAACTCTAGCGGGACAGGCGAGGCGGGAGCAGTACTTC
NA,TRBJ2-5,few,TRBV20-1,CSARHTDRRGLTQYF,TGCAGTGCCCGACATACCGACAGGAGAGGGTTGACCCAGTACTTC
NA,TRBJ2-4,NA,TRBV3-1,CASSQGRVAKNIQYF,TGTGCCAGCAGCCAAGGCAGGGTAGCCAAAAACATTCAGTACTTC
TRBD1,TRBJ1-4,NA,TRBV4-2,CASSLDREKASNEKLFF,TGTGCCAGCAGCCTGGACAGGGAAAAGGCATCTAATGAAAAACTGTTTTTT
TRBD2,TRBJ2-1,few,TRBV20-1,CSASRLAGGPYEQFF,TGCAGTGCTAGCAGACTAGCGGGAGGGCCCTATGAGCAGTTCTTC
NA,TRBJ2-7,NA,TRBV11-2,CASSLVPLVYEQYF,TGTGCCAGCAGCTTAGTTCCCCTCGTATACGAGCAGTACTTC
TRBD1,TRBJ2-4,many,TRBV29-1,CSVGGTGFAKNIQYF,TGCAGCGTTGGGGGGACAGGGTTTGCCAAAAACATTCAGTACTTC
NA,TRBJ1-2,few,TRBV10-3,CAISFGQPNYGYTF,TGTGCCATCAGCTTCGGACAGCCCAACTATGGCTACACCTTC
NA,TRBJ2-5,few,TRBV11-2,CASSLVHRQETQYF,TGTGCCAGCAGCTTAGTTCACAGGCAAGAGACCCAGTACTTC
TRBD1,TRBJ1-6,few,TRBV12-3/TRBV12-4,CASSARQGWGSPLHF,TGTGCCAGCAGTGCGCGACAGGGTTGGGGTTCACCCCTCCACTTT
NA,TRBJ2-3,few,TRBV6-5,CASSYHSKGSNDHTQYF,TGTGCCAGCAGTTATCATTCAAAGGGCTCAAACGATCATACGCAGTATTTT
TRBD2,TRBJ2-7,few,TRBV24-1,CATILASREGYEQYF,TGTGCCACCATTCTGGCTTCGCGGGAGGGCTACGAGCAGTACTTC
TRBD2,TRBJ2-1,NA,TRBV20-1,CSARDGGRGHNEQFF,TGCAGTGCTAGAGATGGCGGGAGAGGGCACAATGAGCAGTTCTTC
TRBD2,TRBJ2-7,few,TRBV12-3/TRBV12-4,CASSLWTSGSGEQYF,TGTGCCAGCAGCCTATGGACTAGCGGGAGTGGGGAGCAGTACTTC
TRBD1,TRBJ1-1,many,TRBV12-3/TRBV12-4,CASSLRGTGNTEAFF,TGTGCCAGCAGTTTAAGGGGGACAGGGAACACTGAAGCTTTCTTT
NA,TRBJ2-4,NA,TRBV3-1,CASSQVGTPKNIQYF,TGTGCCAGCAGCCAAGTCGGGACACCCAAAAACATTCAGTACTTC
NA,TRBJ2-3,few,TRBV12-3/TRBV12-4,CASSWEAARTDTQYF,TGTGCCAGCAGCTGGGAAGCTGCCCGCACAGATACGCAGTATTTT